This T cell receptor beta chain was sequenced for a study of blood T cell repertoires in COVID-19. For the study at large: In each case, the material was cDNA or gDNA derived from T cells, B-cell-depleted T cells, or PBMCs.

Original data processing: Cell counts per sample came from amplifying reference gene primers. Clones were sequenced by immunoSEQ multiplex PCR, and TCRdb holds only the in-frame ones, with some missing. From that table come the V and J calls and clone size; the DNA was used to work out D and trimming. The table records under 150,000 clones, 75% to 90% of them present only once. Germline CDR1 SGHNT, CDR2 YYREEE (reference sequence). This CDR3 has 14 residues. The V segment lost 5 bases and the J segment 11 bases; nucleotides outside the gene matches: 12. The sequence was obtained from a human donor in a cohort sampled during active COVID-19. This chain joins TRBV5-4 and TRBJ1-1, with 10 bases identical to TRBD1. Sequenced material: peripheral blood. The CDR3 is CASRPPGQGTQAFF. Here the CDR3 DNA reads TGTGCCAGCAGACCACCGGGACAGGGGACGCAGGCTTTCTTT.